This record covers a single T cell receptor (beta chain). The data originate from a study of OX40 agonist ivuxolimab in advanced cancers. The germline V gene has CDR1 SGHVS and CDR2 FNYEAQ. CDR3 length: 15 residues. V lost 4 bases to trimming and J lost 6 bases; unmatched junction nucleotides: 9. Method: immunoSEQ multiplex PCR; TCRdb's copy keeps in-frame clones and lacks some. The sample consists of some 80,000 clones, over 75% of them appearing once. This sequence joins TRBV7-6 and TRBJ2-1; 7 bases are a match to TRBD2. The clonotype comes from an adult with an advanced solid tumor such as melanoma, head and neck, liver or kidney cancer. Source: CD4+ or CD8+ T cells sorted from blood, taken in a trial of the OX40 agonist ivuxolimab. DNA of the CDR3: TGTGCCAGCAGCTCCCTCGGACTAGTTGGCAATGAGCAGTTCTTC. Translation: CASSSLGLVGNEQFF.